This is a list of T cell receptor beta chains from one sample in a study of T cell repertoires in cytomegalovirus infection. TCRdb processed the reads anew with MiXCR; each CDR3 protein has one entry. This table has some 280,000 distinct CDR3 sequences, roughly 13% appearing once. The sample taken for sequencing was PBMCs. All receptors come from a human donor in good health (CMV status not recorded). Some clones in this sample may be carry-over from other donors' samples. Both conserved end residues are part of each CDR3. D genes are given only for firm matches. Part of the rows lack a size; the others show once, few, many or a class for expanded clones.

TRBV28	TRBJ2-1	TRBD2	many	CASSLGTSGDNEQFF	TGTGCCAGCAGTTTAGGGACTAGCGGGGACAATGAGCAGTTCTTC
TRBV19	TRBJ1-1	.	many	CASSTWMGGGGLYTEAFF	TGTGCCAGTAGTACGTGGATGGGCGGGGGGGGGCTATACACTGAAGCTTTCTTT
TRBV7-2	TRBJ2-3	.	.	CASSVDRASSTDTQYF	TGTGCCAGCAGCGTAGACAGAGCATCTAGCACAGATACGCAGTATTTT
TRBV7-6	TRBJ2-1	.	many	CASSLDVAYNEQFF	TGTGCCAGCAGCTTAGATGTCGCCTACAATGAGCAGTTCTTC
TRBV7-2	TRBJ2-5	.	many	CASSLTFQETQYF	TGTGCCAGCAGCTTAACCTTCCAAGAGACCCAGTACTTC
TRBV12-3/TRBV12-4	TRBJ2-3	.	many	CASSPGGGSTDTQYF	TGTGCCAGCAGTCCAGGGGGCGGGAGTACAGATACGCAGTATTTT
TRBV29-1	TRBJ2-3	TRBD2	many	CSVDGAGGPDTQYF	TGCAGCGTTGACGGAGCGGGGGGGCCAGATACGCAGTATTTT
TRBV29-1	TRBJ1-6	TRBD1	.	CSVRKPGQGEPLHF	TGCAGCGTCCGAAAACCCGGACAGGGAGAACCCCTCCACTTT
TRBV9	TRBJ2-2	TRBD1	few	CASTKEGTGGIGNTGELFF	TGTGCCAGCACCAAGGAGGGGACAGGGGGCATCGGGAACACCGGGGAGCTGTTTTTT
TRBV20-1	TRBJ2-5	.	few	CSASSQETQYF	TGCAGTGCTAGCTCGCAGGAGACCCAGTACTTC
TRBV5-4	TRBJ1-2	.	.	CASSFMGLGDGYTF	TGTGCCAGCAGCTTCATGGGGCTCGGGGATGGCTACACCTTC
TRBV28	TRBJ2-1	.	many	CASSQNNEQFF	TGTGCCAGCAGCCAGAACAATGAGCAGTTCTTC
TRBV7-9	TRBJ1-1	.	.	CASSSSGTEASF	TGTGCCAGCAGCTCGTCAGGAACTGAAGCTTCCTTT
TRBV5-5	TRBJ2-2	.	few	CASRFGVAGELFF	TGTGCCAGCAGGTTTGGAGTGGCCGGGGAGCTGTTTTTT
TRBV12-3/TRBV12-4	TRBJ2-3	TRBD1	.	CASSSLGTGLRHTQYF	TGTGCCAGCAGTTCCCTGGGGACAGGTTTGCGCCATACGCAGTATTTT
TRBV28	TRBJ2-7	.	many	CASSFVVPYEQYF	TGTGCCAGCAGTTTCGTGGTACCCTACGAGCAGTACTTC
TRBV5-1	TRBJ2-2	.	few	CASRDDQTGELFF	TGCGCCAGCAGAGATGACCAAACCGGGGAGCTGTTTTTT
TRBV7-6	TRBJ2-1	.	few	CASSPRGITYNEQFF	TGTGCCAGCAGCCCGCGTGGGATCACCTACAATGAGCAGTTCTTC
TRBV12-3/TRBV12-4	TRBJ2-3	.	few	CASSSRAGQGTDTQYF	TGTGCCAGCAGTTCCCGAGCGGGACAGGGCACAGATACGCAGTATTTT
TRBV7-9	TRBJ2-2	TRBD2	.	CASSLDGTKNTGELFF	TGTGCCAGCAGCTTAGATGGGACTAAAAACACCGGGGAGCTGTTTTTT
TRBV6-5	TRBJ1-3	TRBD1	few	CASRRDRGRGRRNTIYF	TGTGCCAGCAGGAGGGACAGGGGGCGCGGTAGGAGAAACACCATATATTTT
TRBV7-6	TRBJ2-5	TRBD1	.	CASTQGQGLGETQYF	TGTGCCAGCACCCAGGGACAGGGATTAGGGGAGACCCAGTACTTC
TRBV6-6	TRBJ2-7	TRBD2	.	CASSGGTTYEQYF	TGTGCCAGCAGTGGAGGGACTACCTACGAGCAGTACTTC
TRBV7-9	TRBJ1-3	.	many	CASSRISSGNTIYF	TGTGCCAGCAGCCGCATCAGCTCTGGAAACACCATATATTTT
TRBV27	TRBJ2-3	.	few	CASSQTRSPTDTQYF	TGTGCCAGCAGTCAGACCCGCTCCCCCACAGATACGCAGTATTTT
TRBV7-2	TRBJ2-5	.	many	CASTLGSFETQYF	TGTGCCAGCACCCTAGGGAGTTTCGAGACCCAGTACTTC
TRBV7-9	TRBJ1-2	.	many	CASSLEGYTF	TGTGCCAGCAGCTTAGAGGGCTACACCTTC
TRBV28	TRBJ2-2	TRBD2	many	CASTTSGSKTGELFF	TGTGCCAGCACCACTAGCGGGAGCAAAACCGGGGAGCTGTTTTTT
TRBV24-1	TRBJ2-1	TRBD2	.	CATSDVLAGEYNEQFF	TGTGCCACCAGTGATGTTCTAGCGGGGGAGTACAATGAGCAGTTCTTC
TRBV18	TRBJ1-1	.	.	CASSPQIPEAFF	TGTGCCAGCTCACCACAGATCCCTGAAGCTTTCTTT
TRBV25-1	TRBJ1-1	.	.	CASSGVGYMNTEAFF	TGTGCCAGCAGCGGAGTGGGGTACATGAACACTGAAGCTTTCTTT
TRBV7-6	TRBJ1-1	.	many	CASRPTRANTEAFF	TGTGCCAGCAGGCCGACCAGGGCAAACACTGAAGCTTTCTTT
TRBV7-9	TRBJ2-3	.	many	CASSLRHGLLTDTQYF	TGTGCCAGCAGCTTACGACACGGCCTCCTCACAGATACGCAGTATTTT